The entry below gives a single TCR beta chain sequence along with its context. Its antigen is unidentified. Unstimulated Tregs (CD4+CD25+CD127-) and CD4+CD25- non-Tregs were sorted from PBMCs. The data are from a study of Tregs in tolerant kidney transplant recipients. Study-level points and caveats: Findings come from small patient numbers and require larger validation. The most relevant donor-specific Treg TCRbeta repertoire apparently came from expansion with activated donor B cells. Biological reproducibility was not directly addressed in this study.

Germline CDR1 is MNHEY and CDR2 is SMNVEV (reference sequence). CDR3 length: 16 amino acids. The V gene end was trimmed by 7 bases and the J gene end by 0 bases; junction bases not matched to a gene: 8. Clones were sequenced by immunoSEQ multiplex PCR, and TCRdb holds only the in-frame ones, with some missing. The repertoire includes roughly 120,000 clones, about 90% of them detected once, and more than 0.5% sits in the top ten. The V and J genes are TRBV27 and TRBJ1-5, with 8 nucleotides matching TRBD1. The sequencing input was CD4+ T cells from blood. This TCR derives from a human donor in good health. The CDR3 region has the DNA TGTGCCAGCACCAAGACAGGGGTCTATAGCAATCAGCCCCAGCATTTT. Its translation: CASTKTGVYSNQPQHF.